This TCR beta chain was sequenced in a study of monozygotic twins with inflammatory bowel disease (dated by TCRdb to the late 2010s). Regarding the research as a whole: The complete study included 28 monozygotic twin pairs: 19 IBD-discordant Danish pairs and nine German pairs, of which four were IBD-concordant and five were IBD-discordant. The search for disease-associated traits relied mainly on comparing, within discordant pairs, IBD patients with their genetically identical healthy co-twins. Each individual had, on average, about 151 000 unique TCRalpha sequences and 181 000 unique TCRbeta sequences available for analysis.

Library preparation used 5' RACE. The input for every TCR library was approximately 3,500 ng of total RNA. For each sample, cDNA synthesis with SMARTScribe reverse transcriptase was split into eight separate reactions. During cDNA synthesis, template switching introduced unique molecular identifiers that contained a 6-nucleotide sample barcode. Amplification of TCRalpha and TCRbeta cDNA involved two nested PCRs of approximately 16 and 10 cycles, and each PCR was followed by bead purification. Before amplification, the cDNA was both treated with uracil DNA-glycosylase and purified with the QIAquick PCR purification kit. The second PCR added Illumina TruSeq-compatible adapters along with sample-specific barcodes. Library quality and concentration were assessed using TapeStation and Qubit, and about 5 ng of each library was pooled. The pooled libraries were sequenced with 2 x 100 bp reads and custom sequencing primers on an Illumina HiSeq2500 single-index Rapid Run. For the original study's pipeline: MiGEC version 1.2.6 was used for UMI-based consensus assembly, which corrected PCR and sequencing errors. V(D)J alignment, clonotype assembly and CDR3 extraction were performed with MiXCR version 2.1.1. To normalise gene usage, clonotype sharing and MAIT/NKT TCR abundance, the analysis used the top 1000, 10 000 and 20 000 clonotypes per sample. Diversity was computed as the inverse Simpson index with the vegan R package after downsampling to 27 000 UMIs. Paired Mann-Whitney U tests on discordant twin pairs were used, with Benjamini-Hochberg multiple-testing correction. TCRdb reprocessed the raw reads; every CDR3 protein sequence is a single record, and DNA is not supplied. The V and J calls shown here were made by TCRdb, not taken from the authors' results. This sample's table has entries for over 150,000 distinct CDR3 sequences. The ten largest clones take up 2.4% of the sample.

From each donor, a roughly 2.5 ml peripheral blood sample was drawn into PAXgene tubes and stored at -80 degrees C. Without any T cell sorting, total RNA was extracted from whole blood using the PAXgene blood miRNA kit on an automated QIAcube. Peripheral blood from monozygotic twin pairs who were concordant or discordant for inflammatory bowel disease underwent deep TCRalpha and TCRbeta repertoire profiling using unique molecular barcoding. Smoking habits were recorded for all twin pairs, and each individual was classified as a current, former or never smoker. Broader findings and caveats from the paper: The results gave no support for a single strong signal or clonotype linked to IBD. Background noise and inter-individual variability may have been introduced into the repertoires by the differing immunosuppressive treatments among patients. Compared with healthy twins, IBD patients had fewer clonotypes in common with other individuals, a difference most pronounced in patients showing signs of disease activity. No difference in repertoire similarity was observed between concordant and discordant twins, possibly owing to limited statistical power. Distinction between different T cell subtypes could not be achieved in the analysis. TCRbeta repertoire diversity, by inverse Simpson index, was decreased in IBD patients compared with their healthy co-twins.

As to this clonotype: Its recognized antigen is unknown.

Spanning cysteine to phenylalanine, the CDR3 consists of 17 amino acids. DNA is not recorded here. Rearrangement joined TRBV23-1 to TRBJ2-2; as DNA is missing, the TRBD2 call by TCRdb cannot be tested. TRBV23-1 is an ORF, and what it does is uncertain. Sequencing was done on a sample of blood. The sequence came from a human donor with ulcerative colitis or Crohn's disease, or a healthy co-twin of an affected twin (not recorded which). The CDR3 sequence is CASSQSLLAENTGELFF.